The rows below give T cell receptor beta chains drawn from one sample of a study of CD8+ T cells in alopecia areata. Generated by immunoSEQ multiplex PCR, the TCRdb table keeps only in-frame clones and is missing some. Here the sample spans roughly 200,000 clones, 53% being singletons. Sequenced here: CD8+ T cells sorted from blood, sampled at week 24, from a patient treated with tofacitinib. The receptor set was obtained from a human donor with alopecia areata. Each CDR3 is given with its conserved first and last residue. Size is omitted from some rows. Given values are once, few, many or a class for expanded clones.

-	TRBV6-5	CASSYSPGGTGELFF
-	TRBV27	CASSRGNTEAFF
-	TRBV29-1	CSVDPGVGKDYGYTF
once	TRBV5-1	CASSLTGADTQYF
-	TRBV12-5	CASGFRGQSYEQYF
-	TRBV29-1	CSGVRGSGNTIYF
-	TRBV13	CASSFQSTGELFF
many	TRBV13	CASSLTRDSLTDTQYF
-	TRBV7-2	CASSSDSSRWGVYEQYF
-	TRBV5-1	CASSYTGGDQPQHF
-	TRBV7-2	CASSLVQTLNTEAFF
-	TRBV29-1	CSVEGREGPSGANVLTF
-	TRBV7-6	CASSPSGQGGSYEQYF
-	TRBV13	CASSLEGNEQYF
-	TRBV27	CASAPTGPYGYTF
-	TRBV4-1	CASSHTTGLTEAFF
few	TRBV29-1	CSVVLMGKNYGYTF
-	TRBV9	CASSVGTTSYEQYF
-	TRBV11-2	CASSDRVTNEKLFF
few	TRBV29-1	CSVEERGSTSDEQFF
-	TRBV6-5	CASSAQVGDQETQYF
-	TRBV27	CASRNRGDLRETQYF
-	TRBV29-1	CSVVRRAEDTQYF
-	TRBV30	CAWSVHGGEQYF
-	TRBV9	CASSHARQPSSYNEQFF
-	TRBV28	CASNRALADTQYF
-	TRBV4-3	CASSQLGQSNYEQYF
-	TRBV29-1	CSACRASTDTQYF
-	TRBV9	CASSEGPVDF
-	TRBV30	CAWSYSAGGSYNEQFF
many	TRBV27	CASSPMGNQPQHF
-	TRBV5-6	CASSFGTGGSEQYF
-	TRBV30	CACIHNQNYGYTF
-	TRBV27	CASSLLSLGGEAFF
once	TRBV5-1	CASSLRGRLENTEAFF
-	TRBV7-8	CASSLGADTQYF
-	TRBV30	CAWSPYRESSYEQYF
-	TRBV29-1	CSAEGGRGYTF
-	TRBV6-1	CASTGGRNTDTQYF